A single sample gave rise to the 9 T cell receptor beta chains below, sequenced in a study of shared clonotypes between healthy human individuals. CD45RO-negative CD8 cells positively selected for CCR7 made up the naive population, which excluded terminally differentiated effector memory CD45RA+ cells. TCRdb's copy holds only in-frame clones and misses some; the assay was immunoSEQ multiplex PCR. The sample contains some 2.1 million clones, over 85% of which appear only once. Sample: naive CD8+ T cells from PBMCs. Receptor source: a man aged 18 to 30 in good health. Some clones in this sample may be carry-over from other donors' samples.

DNA of the CDR3: TGTGCCAGTAATGATTGGCGGAACACCGGGGAGCTGTTTTTT. Amino acid sequence: CASNDWRNTGELFF. This sequence joins TRBV19 and TRBJ2-2; D is uncertain. The V and J ends lost 7 bases and 1 base respectively, with 10 bases between them. This CDR3 comprises 14 residues. Germline-derived CDR1 and CDR2 are LNHDA and SQIVND (reference sequence).

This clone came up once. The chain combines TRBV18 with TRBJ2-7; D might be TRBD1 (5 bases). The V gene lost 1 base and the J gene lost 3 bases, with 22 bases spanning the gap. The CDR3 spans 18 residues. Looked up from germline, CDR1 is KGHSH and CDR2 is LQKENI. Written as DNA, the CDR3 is TGTGCCAGCTCACCACTAAGAGTGCGACAGCAAAACCTCTACGAGCAGTACTTC. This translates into CASSPLRVRQQNLYEQYF.

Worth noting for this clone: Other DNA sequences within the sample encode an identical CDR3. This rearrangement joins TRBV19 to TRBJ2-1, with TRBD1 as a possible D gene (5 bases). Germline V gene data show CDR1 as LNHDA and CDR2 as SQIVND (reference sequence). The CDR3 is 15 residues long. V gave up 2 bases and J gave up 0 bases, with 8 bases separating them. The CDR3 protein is CASSITGGSYNEQFF. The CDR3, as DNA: TGTGCCAGTAGTATAACAGGCGGCTCCTACAATGAGCAGTTCTTC.

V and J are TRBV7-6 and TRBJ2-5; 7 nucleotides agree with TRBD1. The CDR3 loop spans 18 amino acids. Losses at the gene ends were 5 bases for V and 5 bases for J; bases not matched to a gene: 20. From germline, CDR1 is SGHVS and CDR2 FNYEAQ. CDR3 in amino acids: CASSHQPGQRVLMETQYF. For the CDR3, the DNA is TGTGCCAGCAGCCACCAACCGGGACAGCGTGTTTTGATGGAGACCCAGTACTTC.

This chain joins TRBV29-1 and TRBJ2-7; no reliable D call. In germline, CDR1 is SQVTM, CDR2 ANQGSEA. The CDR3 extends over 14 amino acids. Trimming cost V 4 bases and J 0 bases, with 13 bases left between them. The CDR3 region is CSVVSPSSSYEQYF. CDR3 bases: TGCAGCGTTGTAAGTCCGTCCAGCTCCTACGAGCAGTACTTC.

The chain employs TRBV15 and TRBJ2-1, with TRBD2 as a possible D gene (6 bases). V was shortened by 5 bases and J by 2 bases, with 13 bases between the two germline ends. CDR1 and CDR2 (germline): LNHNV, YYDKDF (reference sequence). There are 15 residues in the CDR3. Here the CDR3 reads CATSEGRDPYNEQFF. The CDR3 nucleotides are TGTGCCACCAGCGAGGGGCGGGACCCCTACAATGAGCAGTTCTTC.

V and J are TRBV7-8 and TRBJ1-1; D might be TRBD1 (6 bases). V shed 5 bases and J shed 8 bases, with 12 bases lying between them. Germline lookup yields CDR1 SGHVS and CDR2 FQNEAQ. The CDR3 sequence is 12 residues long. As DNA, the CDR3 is TGTGCCAGCAGCATAATAACAGGGGAAGCTTTCTTT. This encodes CASSIITGEAFF.

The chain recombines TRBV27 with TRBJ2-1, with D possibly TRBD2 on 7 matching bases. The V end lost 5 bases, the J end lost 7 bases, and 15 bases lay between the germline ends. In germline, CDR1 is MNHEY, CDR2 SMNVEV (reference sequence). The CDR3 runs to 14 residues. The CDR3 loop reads CASSQVGGANEQFF. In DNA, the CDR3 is TGTGCCAGCAGTCAAGTGGGGGGGGCGAATGAGCAGTTCTTC.

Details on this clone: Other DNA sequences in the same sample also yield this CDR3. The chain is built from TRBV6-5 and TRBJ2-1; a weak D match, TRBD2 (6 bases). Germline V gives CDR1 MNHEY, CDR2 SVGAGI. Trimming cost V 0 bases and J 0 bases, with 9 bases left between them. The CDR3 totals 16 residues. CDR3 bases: TGTGCCAGCAGTTACTCCGCCGGGAGCTCCTACAATGAGCAGTTCTTC. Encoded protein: CASSYSAGSSYNEQFF.